This T cell receptor (beta chain) comes out of a study of T-cell memory formation after mild COVID-19 (dated by TCRdb to the early 2020s). Turning to the overall study: TCR sequence clusters from the two donors were found to be largely donor specific. Two young, previously healthy adult volunteers made up the cohort, one male and one female. In a couple of donors, T-cell clones that expanded and contracted after mild COVID-19 were tracked by sequencing TCRalpha and TCRbeta repertoires over time.

Instrument on record: Illumina NovaSeq 6000. Using 5'RACE with constant-segment primers, TCRalpha and TCRbeta cDNA libraries were constructed, with sample barcodes and unique molecular identifiers added in the process. RNA was extracted from every sample with Trizol reagent. Amplification of the libraries took two PCR steps, and the second step added a second sample barcode plus Illumina TruSeq adapters. The libraries were sequenced on an Illumina NovaSeq using 2 x 150 bp paired-end reads. On the authors' methods: Demultiplexing of reads and collapsing into UMI-guided consensus sequences were performed with migec v1.2.7. With mixcr v2.1.11, UMI consensuses were aligned to TRA and TRB V and J templates and assembled into clonotypes. Clonotypes were classified as expanded or contracted when called significant by both edgeR and NoisET, with noise models trained on biological replicates. For edgeR calls, the cutoffs were a false discovery rate-adjusted p below 0.01 and a log2 fold-change threshold of 1. As an exploratory analysis of dynamics, max-normalized trajectories of the 1000 most abundant clonotypes were examined by PCA with hierarchical clustering. The CD4 or CD8 phenotype of responding clones was assigned using the separately sequenced CD4+ and CD8+ repertoires. The public reads were reanalyzed by TCRdb: fastp trimming at Q25, MiXCR alignment, in-frame beta chains only. Under each unique CDR3 protein, matching rows form one entry showing the most common genes and DNA. It is TCRdb's table, rather than the study itself, that gives the V and J calls and clone size. For this sample the table gives almost 250,000 distinct CDR3 sequences, of which approximately 15% were detected only once. The biggest ten clones account for over 2% of the sample.

The CDR3, from cysteine to phenylalanine, totals 12 residues. Of the read, only the CDR3 DNA is kept; its 36 bases are in frame from base 1. Looking up the germline V gene (reference sequence) yields CDR1 SGHNT and CDR2 YYREEE. Cut back by 7 bases and 4 bases, the V and J ends lie 9 bases apart. Ficoll-Paque density gradient centrifugation was used to isolate PBMCs. Details on this clonotype: It lacks a known antigen. Per-base quality was not reported, and no clone a single base away is much larger than it.

Broad study findings and their caveats: Some responding clones were found in pre-infection memory, which suggests that pre-existing cross-reactive memory T cells took part in the SARS-CoV-2 response. Only two mild cases were covered by the study, and larger cohorts that include severe cases with pre-infection samples were considered necessary. Balanced CD4/CD8 phenotypes were observed for clones contracting from day 15 to 85, whereas a bias towards CD4+ was observed for a second wave of clones expanding from day 15 to 37. Whether the second-wave clones peaking on day 37 were SARS-CoV-2 specific was not confirmed. Contracting CD4+ clones were located mainly in the CM and EM memory subsets, whereas CD8+ clones were found to be enriched in EMRA.

This TCR came from an adult woman who had mild COVID-19 (a few samples of this study predate the infection). The sample titles of this study are shuffled in the database, so cell type and time point are left out; the donor was told from shared clones. Specimen: PBMCs or a T cell subset sorted from them (not recorded which). In this chain, TRBV5-4 is recombined with TRBJ2-1; the D gene is perhaps TRBD2, from 6 matching bases. The DNA sequence reads TGTGCCAGCGGGAGGAAATACAATGAGCAGTTCTTC. Its protein is CASGRKYNEQFF.